The clone carrying this T cell receptor beta chain was detected only a few times. The germline gives CDR1 SGHAT, CDR2 FQNNGV. The CDR3 is 14 residues long. Trimming took off 8 bases at V and 7 bases at J, with 18 bases between the two ends. The data were obtained in a study of beta chain features in type 1 diabetes. Reverse transcription of all isolated RNA meant that expressed TCRB transcripts were sequenced. Sequencing used immunoSEQ multiplex PCR; TCRdb keeps in-frame clones, though not all of them. Found here are fewer than 550,000 clones, about 10% of them singletons; the top ten hold more than 0.045%.

The genes are TRBV11-2 and TRBJ2-1; no definite D call. The sequencing input was naive CD4+ T cells from blood. The TCR was taken from a woman aged 18 to 35 in good health. The chain's CDR3 is CASETVLRGNEQFF. The CDR3 coding sequence is TGTGCCAGCGAGACTGTACTCCGAGGAAATGAGCAGTTCTTC.